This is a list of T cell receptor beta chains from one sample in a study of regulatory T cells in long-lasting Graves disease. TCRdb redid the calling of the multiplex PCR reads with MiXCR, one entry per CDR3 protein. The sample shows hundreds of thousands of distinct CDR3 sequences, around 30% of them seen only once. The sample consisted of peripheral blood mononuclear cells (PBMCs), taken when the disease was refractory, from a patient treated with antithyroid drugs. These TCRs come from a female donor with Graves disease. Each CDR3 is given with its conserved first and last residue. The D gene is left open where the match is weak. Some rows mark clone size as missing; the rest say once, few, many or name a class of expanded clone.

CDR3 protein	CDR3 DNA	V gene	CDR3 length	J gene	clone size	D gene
CASSLRTGGGFLEAFF	TGTGCCAGCAGCTTGAGGACAGGGGGCGGGTTCCTTGAAGCTTTCTTT	TRBV11-2	16	TRBJ1-1	.	TRBD1
CASTKTGQVNEKLFF	TGTGCCAGCACCAAGACGGGACAGGTGAATGAAAAACTGTTTTTT	TRBV27	15	TRBJ1-4	.	TRBD1
CASRSTGQSYGYTF	TGTGCCAGCAGATCGACGGGACAGAGCTATGGCTACACCTTC	TRBV6-1	14	TRBJ1-2	few	TRBD1
CATSRDLGDGNQPQHF	TGTGCCACCAGCAGAGATTTGGGGGATGGCAATCAGCCCCAGCATTTT	TRBV15	16	TRBJ1-5	.	.
CASSPFRGYEQYF	TGTGCCAGCAGCCCATTTAGAGGGTACGAGCAGTACTTC	TRBV6-1	13	TRBJ2-7	.	.
CASSQVSNRGSPNEKLFF	TGTGCCAGCAGCCAAGTCTCTAACAGGGGATCACCTAATGAAAAACTGTTTTTT	TRBV3-1	18	TRBJ1-4	.	TRBD1
CSAPDREDQPQHF	TGCAGTGCCCCCGACAGGGAGGATCAGCCCCAGCATTTT	TRBV20-1	13	TRBJ1-5	.	TRBD1
CASSQEGPRIDGYTF	TGTGCCAGCAGCCAAGAGGGACCGAGGATTGATGGCTACACCTTC	TRBV3-1	15	TRBJ1-2	many	.
CSARDLGALSVEQYF	TGCAGTGCTAGAGATCTAGGGGCCCTCTCTGTCGAGCAGTACTTC	TRBV20-1	15	TRBJ2-7	.	.
CASSAPQGFEETQYF	TGTGCCAGCAGCGCACCGCAGGGGTTTGAAGAGACCCAGTACTTC	TRBV7-9	15	TRBJ2-5	few	.
CASRGSYGNTIYF	TGTGCCAGCAGAGGCTCATACGGAAACACCATATATTTT	TRBV28	13	TRBJ1-3	few	.
CASRPTHSNTEAFF	TGTGCCAGCAGACCAACTCACAGTAACACTGAAGCTTTCTTT	TRBV3-1	14	TRBJ1-1	few	.
CSVAGTGSSYEQYF	TGCAGCGTCGCCGGGACAGGGAGCTCCTACGAGCAGTACTTC	TRBV29-1	14	TRBJ2-7	.	TRBD1
CASSGGQQNTEAFF	TGTGCCAGCAGCGGGGGACAGCAGAACACTGAAGCTTTCTTT	TRBV7-8	14	TRBJ1-1	few	TRBD1
CASRRLAGEDEQFF	TGTGCCAGCAGAAGACTAGCGGGAGAGGATGAGCAGTTCTTC	TRBV7-3	14	TRBJ2-1	.	TRBD2
CSVGVQGNYGYTF	TGCAGCGTTGGGGTCCAGGGGAACTATGGCTACACCTTC	TRBV29-1	13	TRBJ1-2	.	.
CASSHSGFEQYF	TGTGCCAGCAGCCATTCGGGTTTCGAGCAGTACTTC	TRBV2	12	TRBJ2-7	many	.
CASSLVRTGNYGYTF	TGTGCCAGCAGCTTAGTCCGGACAGGAAACTATGGCTACACCTTC	TRBV11-2	15	TRBJ1-2	many	TRBD1
CASSLDLKRETQYF	TGTGCCAGCAGCTTAGATCTGAAGCGGGAGACCCAGTACTTC	TRBV11-2	14	TRBJ2-5	many	.
CSALNRLAGGYNEQFF	TGCAGCGCCCTGAATCGGCTAGCGGGAGGATACAATGAGCAGTTCTTC	TRBV29-1	16	TRBJ2-1	.	TRBD2
CSSGSRNTEAFF	TGCAGCTCTGGATCCAGGAACACTGAAGCTTTCTTT	TRBV29-1	12	TRBJ1-1	few	.
CASSLLQGWTEAFF	TGTGCCAGCAGTTTATTGCAGGGGTGGACTGAAGCTTTCTTT	TRBV12-3/TRBV12-4	14	TRBJ1-1	many	.
CSTISHRQGGEKLFF	TGCAGTACTATTTCGCACCGACAGGGCGGTGAAAAACTGTTTTTT	TRBV20-1	15	TRBJ1-4	few	TRBD1
CASSERTSAYEQYF	TGTGCCAGCAGTGAAAGGACTAGCGCTTACGAGCAGTACTTC	TRBV2	14	TRBJ2-7	many	TRBD2
CASSYSVLNTGELFF	TGTGCCAGCAGTTACTCGGTTCTGAACACCGGGGAGCTGTTTTTT	TRBV6-4	15	TRBJ2-2	few	.
CASSLDGRGGQPQHF	TGTGCCAGCAGCTTAGATGGCAGGGGGGGACAGCCCCAGCATTTT	TRBV7-9	15	TRBJ1-5	.	TRBD1
CASSAPMNTEAFF	TGTGCCAGCAGTGCCCCCATGAACACTGAAGCTTTCTTT	TRBV6-1	13	TRBJ1-1	.	.
CASSSGTVIRAAEAFF	TGTGCCAGCAGCTCCGGGACAGTGATCCGGGCGGCTGAAGCTTTCTTT	TRBV11-2	16	TRBJ1-1	few	TRBD1
CASSLFTGTGHGYTF	TGTGCCAGCAGTTTATTTACCGGGACAGGGCATGGCTACACCTTC	TRBV28	15	TRBJ1-2	.	TRBD1
CASSQRSSYNEQFF	TGTGCCAGCAGCCAGCGGAGCTCCTACAATGAGCAGTTCTTC	TRBV14	14	TRBJ2-1	few	.
CASSTDRNYGYTF	TGTGCCAGCAGCACTGACAGGAACTATGGCTACACCTTC	TRBV11-2	13	TRBJ1-2	many	.
CASSLYRDTEAFF	TGTGCCAGCAGTTTGTACAGGGACACTGAAGCTTTCTTT	TRBV27	13	TRBJ1-1	few	.
CASSQAPEKYNSPLHF	TGCGCCAGCAGCCAAGCCCCCGAAAAGTATAATTCACCCCTCCACTTT	TRBV4-1	16	TRBJ1-6	.	.
CASSIIQGTVYGYTF	TGTGCCAGTAGTATTATCCAGGGAACTGTCTATGGCTACACCTTC	TRBV19	15	TRBJ1-2	few	.
CASSPMGPSLTGQGALRPQHF	TGTGCCAGCAGTCCGATGGGCCCAAGTTTGACCGGACAGGGGGCCCTGCGGCCCCAGCATTTT	TRBV27	21	TRBJ1-5	few	TRBD1
CASSSLGGRLYF	TGTGCCAGCAGCTCTTTGGGGGGGAGGTTGTACTTC	TRBV11-2	12	TRBJ2-7	few	TRBD2
CASSPTGSQPQHF	TGTGCCAGCAGCCCGACAGGGTCTCAGCCCCAGCATTTT	TRBV7-2	13	TRBJ1-5	few	TRBD1
CASGPGGAGNQPQHF	TGTGCTAGTGGCCCGGGGGGGGCGGGCAATCAGCCCCAGCATTTT	TRBV12-5	15	TRBJ1-5	.	.
CSARTGTPGSGYTF	TGCAGTGCTAGAACCGGGACTCCGGGGAGCGGCTACACCTTC	TRBV20-1	14	TRBJ1-2	many	.
CASSEHRTGNTEAFF	TGTGCCAGCAGCGAGCATAGGACAGGGAACACTGAAGCTTTCTTT	TRBV28	15	TRBJ1-1	many	TRBD1
CATSEPGYGGEQYF	TGTGCCACATCTGAGCCGGGGTACGGTGGCGAGCAGTACTTC	TRBV12-3/TRBV12-4	14	TRBJ2-7	.	.
CASRERGQGEKLFF	TGTGCCAGCAGGGAAAGGGGGCAGGGTGAAAAACTGTTTTTT	TRBV12-3/TRBV12-4	14	TRBJ1-4	many	TRBD1
CASSLSLLSAGGGYTF	TGTGCCAGCAGTTTATCGCTTTTGTCCGCCGGTGGCGGCTACACCTTC	TRBV27	16	TRBJ1-2	.	.
CASSLVGVDTEAFF	TGTGCCAGCAGCTTAGTAGGGGTCGACACTGAAGCTTTCTTT	TRBV7-6	14	TRBJ1-1	.	.
CAWNPGGDQPQHF	TGTGCCTGGAATCCCGGGGGGGATCAGCCCCAGCATTTT	TRBV30	13	TRBJ1-5	.	.
CSASPGTGGYTF	TGCAGTGCTAGTCCCGGGACAGGGGGCTACACCTTC	TRBV20-1	12	TRBJ1-2	few	TRBD1
CAISQDRGVQPQHF	TGTGCCATCAGTCAGGACAGGGGGGTACAGCCCCAGCATTTT	TRBV10-3	14	TRBJ1-5	.	TRBD1
CASAGTNEKLFF	TGTGCCAGCGCTGGGACTAATGAAAAACTGTTTTTT	TRBV2	12	TRBJ1-4	many	.
CASSLAVTGSLRSEQFF	TGCGCCAGCAGCTTGGCCGTAACAGGCTCCCTTAGGAGTGAGCAGTTCTTC	TRBV5-1	17	TRBJ2-1	.	.
CSVGGYLGDEQYF	TGCAGCGTTGGGGGCTACCTCGGCGACGAGCAGTACTTC	TRBV29-1	13	TRBJ2-7	.	.
CVSSAVGQKRKNTEAFF	TGTGTCAGCAGCGCCGTGGGACAAAAGAGGAAGAACACTGAAGCTTTCTTT	TRBV28	17	TRBJ1-1	.	.
CASSPPPGLQGTQYF	TGTGCCAGCAGTCCTCCTCCGGGACTCCAAGGGACCCAGTACTTC	TRBV28	15	TRBJ2-5	.	.
CASSLSPPSIETQYF	TGTGCCAGCAGTTTATCCCCGCCATCGATAGAGACCCAGTACTTC	TRBV28	15	TRBJ2-5	many	.
CATSRADQPQHF	TGTGCCACCAGCAGAGCAGATCAGCCCCAGCATTTT	TRBV15	12	TRBJ1-5	few	.
CASSLGDYYGYTF	TGTGCCAGCAGCTTAGGTGATTACTATGGCTACACCTTC	TRBV11-2	13	TRBJ1-2	.	.
CSARDLGQGIDSPLHF	TGCAGTGCTAGAGATTTGGGACAGGGTATCGATTCACCCCTCCACTTT	TRBV20-1	16	TRBJ1-6	.	TRBD1
CASSSGGRPTGDVTGELFF	TGCGCCAGCAGCTCGGGGGGGAGACCCACAGGGGACGTGACCGGGGAGCTGTTTTTT	TRBV5-1	19	TRBJ2-2	few	.
CASSETGTDYGYTF	TGTGCCAGTAGTGAAACCGGGACAGACTATGGCTACACCTTC	TRBV19	14	TRBJ1-2	few	TRBD1